The 5 T cell receptor beta chains listed next were all sequenced from one sample in a study of T cell changes during pregnancy in multiple sclerosis. Profiled with immunoSEQ multiplex PCR; TCRdb holds only in-frame clones, not every one. The profile shows about 40,000 clones, around 90% of them singletons. The source material was CD4+ T cells from peripheral blood mononuclear cells, sampled before pregnancy. The source of these receptors is a female donor with multiple sclerosis, enrolled in a pregnancy study.

V and J are TRBV7-2 and TRBJ2-5; possibly TRBD2 for D (6 bases). There are 14 residues in the CDR3. The V and J ends lost 6 bases and 0 bases respectively, with 11 bases between them. Germline CDR1 is SGHTA and CDR2 is FQGNSA. CDR3 coding DNA: TGTGCCAGCAGGCCCGCGGGGTACCAAGAGACCCAGTACTTC. Its protein product is CASRPAGYQETQYF.

The gene calls are TRBV5-1 and TRBJ2-7; D perhaps matches TRBD1 (7 bases). V shed 4 bases and J shed 3 bases, with 20 bases lying between them. Germline V gives CDR1 SGHRS, CDR2 YFSETQ. CDR3 length: 16 amino acids. The CDR3 is CASSRGGVGGIYEQYF. For the CDR3, the DNA is TGCGCCAGCAGCCGAGGAGGGGTAGGGGGCATCTACGAGCAGTACTTC.

This clone was picked up one time. This chain uses TRBV28 with TRBJ2-7; the D is unclear. The CDR3 sequence is 15 residues long. CDR1 and CDR2 (germline): MDHEN, SYDVKM. V lost 7 bases, J lost 2 bases, and 18 bases lay in between. DNA of the CDR3: TGTGCCAGCAAAAAGGCGGCCATACCTCCCTACGAGCAGTACTTC. Protein sequence: CASKKAAIPPYEQYF.

The rearrangement joins TRBV4-3 to TRBJ2-3; 9 bases match TRBD2. This CDR3 has 15 amino acids. Per germline, CDR1 LGHNA and CDR2 YSLEER. J was trimmed by 1 base and V by 4 bases; bases with no gene match: 3. The CDR3 sequence is CASSLERGGTDTQYF. CDR3 sequence (DNA): TGCGCCAGCAGCCTTGAGCGGGGGGGCACAGATACGCAGTATTTT.

The chain couples TRBV7-2 to TRBJ2-1; 7 nucleotides agree with TRBD1. Trimming removed 6 bases from V and 7 bases from J; junction bases left unmatched: 6. Looked up from germline, CDR1 is SGHTA and CDR2 is FQGNSA. CDR3 length: 13 amino acids. The CDR3 loop reads CASSWDRENEQFF. CDR3 sequence (DNA): TGTGCCAGCAGTTGGGACAGAGAAAATGAGCAGTTCTTC.